This is a list of T cell receptor beta chains from one sample in a study of blood T cell repertoires in COVID-19. Sequencing was performed with immunoSEQ multiplex PCR; in TCRdb, only in-frame clones are kept and a portion is missing. The table lists over 75,000 clones, around 80% of them singletons. Sample: peripheral blood. These receptors originate from a woman older than 75 with acute or convalescent COVID-19. CDR3s include the opening cysteine and the closing phenylalanine or tryptophan. D genes are given only for firm matches. Clone size appears in some rows only: once, few, many, or a class for an expanded clone.

v_call	d_call	clone_size	j_call	cdr3_nt	cdr3_aa
TRBV7-2	TRBD1	.	TRBJ1-1	TGTGCCAGCAGCACGACAGGGGGCGTTAACACTGAAGCTTTCTTT	CASSTTGGVNTEAFF
TRBV7-2	.	.	TRBJ1-1	TGTGCCAGCAGCTTAGAGGTCAGGGCGATGGGCACTGAAGCTTTCTTT	CASSLEVRAMGTEAFF
TRBV10-2	.	once	TRBJ2-1	TGCGCCAGCCAAAGCTTCTACAATGAGCAGTTCTTC	CASQSFYNEQFF
TRBV3-1/TRBV3-2	.	once	TRBJ1-6	TGTGCCAGCAGCCAAGAGGCAAGTTTATCCTATAATTCACCCCTCCACTTT	CASSQEASLSYNSPLHF
TRBV5-4	.	.	TRBJ2-1	TGTGCCAGCAGCACTCCCACCTCGGGGGTAGGGTCCTACAATGAGCAGTTCTTC	CASSTPTSGVGSYNEQFF
TRBV5-6	.	.	TRBJ1-3	TGTGCCAGCAGCTTACAGGACTCTGGAAACACCATATATTTT	CASSLQDSGNTIYF
TRBV27	TRBD1	.	TRBJ1-1	TGTGCCAGCAGATCCACCGGGACAGGGGGGGCTGAAGCTTTCTTT	CASRSTGTGGAEAFF
TRBV24-1	.	.	TRBJ1-4	TGTGCCACCAGTGCAGGGGTAGCAACTAATGAAAAACTGTTTTTT	CATSAGVATNEKLFF
TRBV11-2	TRBD1	.	TRBJ1-2	TGTGCCAGCAGCTCCCCCCGGACAGGCCTCTATGGCTACACCTTC	CASSSPRTGLYGYTF
TRBV2	.	few	TRBJ2-1	TGTGCCGCTACAAAGCAGGGACTCTCCTCCTACAATGAGCAGTTCTTC	CAATKQGLSSYNEQFF
TRBV7-2	TRBD1	.	TRBJ2-7	TGTGCCAGCAGCTTAACAGGGGAAGAGCAGTACTTC	CASSLTGEEQYF
TRBV28	TRBD1	.	TRBJ2-7	TGTGCCAGCAGTCAGACAGGGTCATTAGAGGGGGTGCAGTACTTC	CASSQTGSLEGVQYF
TRBV27	.	.	TRBJ2-7	TGTGCCAGCGCACGGGACACCAACTACGAGCAGTACTTC	CASARDTNYEQYF
TRBV12-3/TRBV12-4	.	.	TRBJ2-1	TGTGCCAGCAGTACTCTCGGGTTGAGTGGGTGGTTCTTC	CASSTLGLSGWFF
TRBV28	TRBD2	.	TRBJ2-4	TGTGCCAGCCTTAGCGGGGTGGGTAACATTCAGTACTTC	CASLSGVGNIQYF
TRBV6-1	.	.	TRBJ1-1	TGTGCCAGCAGTGAAAGCAGGGTTAACACTGAAGCTTTCTTT	CASSESRVNTEAFF
TRBV7-9	.	few	TRBJ1-2	TGTGCCAGCAGCCGGTATGGCTACACCTTC	CASSRYGYTF
TRBV6-1	TRBD1	.	TRBJ1-5	TGTGCCAGCAGTGAAGCGCGGCAGGGGGGCCCTAGGAGCAATCAGCCCCAGCATTTT	CASSEARQGGPRSNQPQHF
TRBV11-2	.	.	TRBJ2-1	TGTGCCAGCAGCTTACGTTCAGGGCCCAACAATGAGCAGTTCTTC	CASSLRSGPNNEQFF
TRBV4-1	TRBD2	.	TRBJ2-5	TGCGCCAGCAGCCAAGAAAGCGGGGGGGTTAAAGAGACCCAGTACTTC	CASSQESGGVKETQYF
TRBV28	.	.	TRBJ1-6	TGTGCCAGCAGTTCTTCCGGGGTTCCCTATAATTCACCCCTCCACTTT	CASSSSGVPYNSPLHF
TRBV5-8	.	.	TRBJ1-2	TGTGCCAGCAGCTTCCAGGGTTTGAGAGGCTACACCTTC	CASSFQGLRGYTF